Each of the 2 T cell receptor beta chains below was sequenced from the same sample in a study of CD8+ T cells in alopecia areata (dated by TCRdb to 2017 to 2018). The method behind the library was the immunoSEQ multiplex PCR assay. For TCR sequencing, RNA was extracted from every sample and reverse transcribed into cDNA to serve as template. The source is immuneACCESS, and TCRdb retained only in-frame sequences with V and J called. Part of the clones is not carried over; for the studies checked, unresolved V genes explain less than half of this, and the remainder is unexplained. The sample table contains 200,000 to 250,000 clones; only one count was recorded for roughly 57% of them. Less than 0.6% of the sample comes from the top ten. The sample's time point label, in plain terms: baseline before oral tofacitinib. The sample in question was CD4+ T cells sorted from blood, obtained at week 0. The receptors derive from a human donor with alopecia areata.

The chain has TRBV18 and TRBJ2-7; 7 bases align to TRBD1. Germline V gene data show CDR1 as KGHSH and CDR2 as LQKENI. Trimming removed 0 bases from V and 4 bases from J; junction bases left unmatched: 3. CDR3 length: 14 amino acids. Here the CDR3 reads CASSPPGQRYEQYF. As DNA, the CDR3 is TGTGCCAGCTCACCACCGGGACAGCGGTACGAGCAGTACTTC.

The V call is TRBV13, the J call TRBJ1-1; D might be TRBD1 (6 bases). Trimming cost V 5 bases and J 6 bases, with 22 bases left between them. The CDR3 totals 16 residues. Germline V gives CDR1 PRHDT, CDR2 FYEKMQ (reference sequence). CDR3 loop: CASSQPRGGVFAEAFF. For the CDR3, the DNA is TGTGCCAGCAGCCAACCCAGGGGAGGCGTGTTCGCTGAAGCTTTCTTT.